What follows describes a single T cell receptor (beta chain). Trimming cost V 6 bases and J 9 bases; bases outside gene matches: 10. CDR1 is SNHLY and CDR2 is FYNNEI in the germline V gene. The CDR3 totals 14 residues. Here immunoSEQ multiplex PCR was the method, and the copy in TCRdb shows in-frame clones only, minus some. The sample has about 300,000 clones, about 88% seen once. The data stem from a study of blood T cell repertoires in COVID-19. About the research overall: T cells, B-cell-depleted T cells, or PBMCs provided the cDNA or gDNA that served as material.

The chain recombines TRBV2 with TRBJ2-1; TRBD2 aligns across 8 bases. This TCR derives from a man aged 65 to 85 with acute or convalescent COVID-19. Material: peripheral blood. CDR3 bases: TGTGCCAGCAGGGCGGCCGGGGGGGCCACTGAGCAGTTCTTC. Translated, it gives CASRAAGGATEQFF.